This entry lists 6 T cell receptor beta chains sequenced from one sample in a study of CD8 T cells in Susac syndrome. Random hexamers were used to reverse transcribe the RNA input (about 0.5 to 1 ug). TCRdb called the immunoSEQ multiplex PCR reads again in MiXCR, with one record for every CDR3 protein. The sample includes about 130,000 distinct CDR3 sequences, around nine tenths of them seen just once. Sequences were obtained from CD8+ T cells from PBMCs. The receptors stem from a human donor with multiple sclerosis.

The chain is built from TRBV28 and TRBJ1-5; D may be TRBD1 (6 bases). Trimming shortened V by 2 bases and J by 3 bases, and 11 bases separated the two germline ends. Germline CDR1 MDHEN, CDR2 SYDVKM. The CDR3 loop spans 15 amino acids. CDR3 loop: CASSLSGGANQPQHF. The CDR3 bases are TGTGCCAGCAGTTTAAGCGGGGGCGCCAATCAGCCCCAGCATTTT.

V is TRBV29-1 and J is TRBJ2-1; D remains ambiguous. Germline loops: CDR1 SQVTM, CDR2 ANQGSEA. Between the trimmed V and J ends, which lost 6 bases and 7 bases, there was a span of 16 bases. The length of the CDR3 is 13 residues. This CDR3 reads CSVQDVDGNEQFF. The CDR3 DNA follows: TGCAGCGTCCAAGACGTGGATGGTAATGAGCAGTTCTTC.

The chain couples TRBV5-1 to TRBJ2-7, with a weak D call TRBD1 (5 bases). V was trimmed by 4 bases and J by 3 bases, leaving 17 bases between them. The CDR3 is made up of 15 amino acids. CDR1 is SGHRS, CDR2 YFSETQ, per germline. The CDR3 loop reads CASSQDKTPLYEQYF. Written as DNA, the CDR3 is TGCGCCAGCAGCCAGGACAAAACCCCACTCTACGAGCAGTACTTC.

This chain links TRBV30 with TRBJ2-6; D gene ambiguous. Trimming took off 3 bases at V and 0 bases at J, with 6 bases between the two ends. The CDR3 runs 14 residues. The V gene's germline CDR1 is GTSNPN and CDR2 SVGIG (reference sequence). CDR3 nucleotide sequence: TGTGCCTGGAGCTTGGGCTCTGGGGCCAACGTCCTGACTTTC. Its protein is CAWSLGSGANVLTF.

The DNA for the CDR3 is TGTGCCAGCAGCGTATCCCCCGACTACTCCTACAATGAGCAGTTCTTC. This encodes CASSVSPDYSYNEQFF. J is TRBJ2-1 and V is TRBV9; D might be TRBD2 (5 bases). The V gene lost 1 base and the J gene lost 0 bases, with 11 bases spanning the gap. CDR3 length: 16 amino acids. CDR1 and CDR2 from the germline V gene are SGDLS and YYNGEE.

The gene calls are TRBV18 and TRBJ2-3, with TRBD2 as a possible D gene (5 bases). CDR3 length equals 16 residues. The germline V gene encodes CDR1 KGHSH and CDR2 LQKENI. V was trimmed by 0 bases and J by 0 bases, leaving 10 bases between them. CDR3 DNA sequence: TGTGCCAGCTCACCACCGGAGGTTACTAGCACAGATACGCAGTATTTT. Encoded protein: CASSPPEVTSTDTQYF.